The source of this TCR beta chain is a study of T-cell reconstitution after alpha-beta-depleted transplantation in children. Whole-study results and caveats: Among T cells one year after transplant, newly produced cells accounted for most counts and diversity. Expanded graft clones numbering several hundred reportedly gave rise to alpha-beta T cells about two months after transplant.

This clonotype was observed at least ten times. Its antigen is as yet unknown. The junction had 10 bases not matched to a gene; V was cut back by 9 bases and J by 0 bases. The CDR3 length is 17 residues. CDR1 is KGHDR, CDR2 SFDVKD, per germline. Unique molecular identifiers were used to barcode this TCRbeta library. TCRdb re-called the PCR reads with MiXCR, one entry per CDR3 protein. This sample carries approximately 500,000 distinct CDR3 sequences, roughly 10% of them seen once, and the ten largest clones take 2%. The sample was PBMCs, taken before TCRalphabeta/CD19-depleted stem cell transplant. This chain uses TRBV24-1 with TRBJ2-2; the match to TRBD2 covers 9 bases. The clonotype was recovered from a child aged 2 to 10 with inherited bone marrow failure, due to receive a stem cell transplant. This CDR3 is CATSAGGLPTNTGELFF. The CDR3 DNA follows: TGTGCCACCTCAGCGGGAGGCCTACCGACGAACACCGGGGAGCTGTTTTTT.